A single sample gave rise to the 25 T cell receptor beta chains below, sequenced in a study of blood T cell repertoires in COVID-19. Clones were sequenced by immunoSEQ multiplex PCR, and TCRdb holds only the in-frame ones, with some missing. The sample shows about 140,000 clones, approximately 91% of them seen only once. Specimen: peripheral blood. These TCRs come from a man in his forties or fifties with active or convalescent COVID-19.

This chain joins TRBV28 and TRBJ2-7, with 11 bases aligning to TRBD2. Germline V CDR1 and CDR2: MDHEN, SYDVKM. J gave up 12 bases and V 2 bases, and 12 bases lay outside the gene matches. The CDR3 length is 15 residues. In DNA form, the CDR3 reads TGTGCCAGCAGTTTACTCCAAACTAGCGGGAGCTACCTGTACTTC. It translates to CASSLLQTSGSYLYF.

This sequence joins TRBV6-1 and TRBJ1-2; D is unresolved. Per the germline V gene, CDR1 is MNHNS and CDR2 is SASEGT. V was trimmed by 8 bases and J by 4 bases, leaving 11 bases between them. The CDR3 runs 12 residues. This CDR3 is CASLGRRYGYTF. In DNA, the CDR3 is TGTGCCAGCCTGGGCCGGCGCTATGGCTACACCTTC.

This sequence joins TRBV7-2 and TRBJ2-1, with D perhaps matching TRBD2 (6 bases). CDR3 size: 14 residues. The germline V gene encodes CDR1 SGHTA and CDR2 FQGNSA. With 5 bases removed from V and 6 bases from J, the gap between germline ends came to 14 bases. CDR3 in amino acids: CASSLGTSGNEQFF. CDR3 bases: TGTGCCAGCAGCCTGGGGACTTCGGGCAATGAGCAGTTCTTC.

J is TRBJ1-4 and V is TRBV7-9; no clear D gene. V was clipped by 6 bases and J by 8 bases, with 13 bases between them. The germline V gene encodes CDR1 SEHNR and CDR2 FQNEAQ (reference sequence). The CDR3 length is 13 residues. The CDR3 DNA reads TGTGCCAGCAGTCCCGGACTGCGGGAAAAACTGTTTTTT. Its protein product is CASSPGLREKLFF.

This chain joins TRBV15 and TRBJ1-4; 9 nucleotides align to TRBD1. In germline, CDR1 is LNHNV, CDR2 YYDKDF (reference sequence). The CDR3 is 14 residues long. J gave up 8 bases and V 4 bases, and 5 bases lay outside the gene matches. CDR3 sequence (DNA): TGTGCCACCAGCATTGACAGGGGGAAGGAAAAACTGTTTTTT. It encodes CATSIDRGKEKLFF.

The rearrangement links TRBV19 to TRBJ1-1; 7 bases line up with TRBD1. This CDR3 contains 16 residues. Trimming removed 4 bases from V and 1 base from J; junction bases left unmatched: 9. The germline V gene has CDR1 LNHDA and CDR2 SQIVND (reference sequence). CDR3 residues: CASSRRGLTENTEAFF. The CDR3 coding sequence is TGTGCCAGTAGTAGGAGGGGGCTGACGGAGAACACTGAAGCTTTCTTT.

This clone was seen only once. The CDR3 is CSAAMRSSTDTQYF. The CDR3 nucleotides are TGCAGCGCAGCTATGAGGTCTAGCACAGATACGCAGTATTTT. The chain uses TRBV29-1 and TRBJ2-3; D is ambiguous. V was shortened by 7 bases and J by 0 bases, with 14 bases between the two germline ends. Germline CDR1 and CDR2: SQVTM and ANQGSEA. The CDR3 extends over 14 amino acids.

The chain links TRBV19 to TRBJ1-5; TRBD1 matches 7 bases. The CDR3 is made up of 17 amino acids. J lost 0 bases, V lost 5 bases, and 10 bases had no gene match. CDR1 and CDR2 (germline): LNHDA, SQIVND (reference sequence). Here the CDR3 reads CASSPQGQLYSNQPQHF. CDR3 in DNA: TGTGCCAGTAGTCCGCAGGGACAGCTCTATAGCAATCAGCCCCAGCATTTT.

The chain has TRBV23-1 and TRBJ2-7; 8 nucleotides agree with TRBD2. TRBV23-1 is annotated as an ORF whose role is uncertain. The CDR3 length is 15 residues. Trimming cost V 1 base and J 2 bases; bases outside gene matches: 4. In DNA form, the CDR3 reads TGCGCCAGCAGTCAATTCGGGGGGGTCACCTACGAGCAGTACTTC. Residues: CASSQFGGVTYEQYF.

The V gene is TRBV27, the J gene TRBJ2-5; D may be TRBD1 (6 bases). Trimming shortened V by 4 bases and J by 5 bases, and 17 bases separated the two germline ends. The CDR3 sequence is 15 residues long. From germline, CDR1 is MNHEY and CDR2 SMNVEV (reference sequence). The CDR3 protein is CASSYAGAFGETQYF. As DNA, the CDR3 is TGTGCCAGCAGTTATGCAGGGGCCTTCGGGGAGACCCAGTACTTC.

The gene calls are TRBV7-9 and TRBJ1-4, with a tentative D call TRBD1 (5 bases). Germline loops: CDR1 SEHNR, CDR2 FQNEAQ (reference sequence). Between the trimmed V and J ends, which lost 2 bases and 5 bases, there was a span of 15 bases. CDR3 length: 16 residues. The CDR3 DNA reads TGTGCCAGCAGCTTACGTGCGGGGCAGGGAAATGAAAAACTGTTTTTT. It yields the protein CASSLRAGQGNEKLFF.

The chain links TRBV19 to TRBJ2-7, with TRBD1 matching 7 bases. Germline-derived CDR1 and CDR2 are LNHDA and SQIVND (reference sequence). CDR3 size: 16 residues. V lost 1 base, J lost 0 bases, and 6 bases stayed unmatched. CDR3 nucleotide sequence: TGTGCCAGTAGTATAGGCGGCGCAGGGGGCTCCTACGAGCAGTACTTC. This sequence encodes CASSIGGAGGSYEQYF.

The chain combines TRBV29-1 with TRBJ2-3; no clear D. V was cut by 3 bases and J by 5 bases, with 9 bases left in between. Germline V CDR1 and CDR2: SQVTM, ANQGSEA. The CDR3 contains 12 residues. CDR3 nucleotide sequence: TGCAGCGTTGACGATTCGGGAGATACGCAGTATTTT. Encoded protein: CSVDDSGDTQYF.

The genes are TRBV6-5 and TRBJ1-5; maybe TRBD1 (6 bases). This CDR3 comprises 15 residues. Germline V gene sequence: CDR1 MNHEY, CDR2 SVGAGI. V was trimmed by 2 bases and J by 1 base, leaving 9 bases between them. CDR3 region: CASSYGQWSNQPQHF. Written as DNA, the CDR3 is TGTGCCAGCAGTTACGGACAGTGGAGCAATCAGCCCCAGCATTTT.

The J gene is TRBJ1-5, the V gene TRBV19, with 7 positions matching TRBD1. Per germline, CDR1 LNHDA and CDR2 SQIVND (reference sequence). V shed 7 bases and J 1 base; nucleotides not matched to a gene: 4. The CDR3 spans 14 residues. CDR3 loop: CASTSDRSNQPQHF. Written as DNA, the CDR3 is TGTGCCAGTACCTCGGACAGGAGCAATCAGCCCCAGCATTTT.

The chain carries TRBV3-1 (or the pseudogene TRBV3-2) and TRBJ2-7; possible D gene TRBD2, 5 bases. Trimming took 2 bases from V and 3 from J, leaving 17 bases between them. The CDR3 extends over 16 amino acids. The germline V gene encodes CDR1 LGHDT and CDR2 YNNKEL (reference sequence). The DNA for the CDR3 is TGTGCCAGCAGCCAAACCCTCGGACTCACGTTCTACGAGCAGTACTTC. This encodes CASSQTLGLTFYEQYF.

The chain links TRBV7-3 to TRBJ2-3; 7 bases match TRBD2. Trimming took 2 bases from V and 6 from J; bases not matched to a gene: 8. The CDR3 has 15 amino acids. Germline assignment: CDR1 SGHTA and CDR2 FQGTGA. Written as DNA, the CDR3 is TGTGCCAGCAGCTTAGATTTAGCGGGCGGGGATACGCAGTATTTT. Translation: CASSLDLAGGDTQYF.

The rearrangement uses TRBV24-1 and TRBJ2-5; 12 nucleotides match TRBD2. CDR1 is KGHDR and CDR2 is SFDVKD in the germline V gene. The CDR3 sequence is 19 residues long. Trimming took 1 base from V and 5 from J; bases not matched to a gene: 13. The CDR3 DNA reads TGTGCCACCAGTGATTTCTCCGGGACTAGCGGGTCCAGGGGGGAGACCCAGTACTTC. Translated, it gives CATSDFSGTSGSRGETQYF.

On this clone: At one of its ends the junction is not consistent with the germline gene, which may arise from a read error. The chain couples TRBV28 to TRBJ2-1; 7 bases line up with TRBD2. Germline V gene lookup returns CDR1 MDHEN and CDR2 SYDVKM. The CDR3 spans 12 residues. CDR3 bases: TGTGCCAGCAGTCAGTCGCCGCGGGAGCCGTTCTTC. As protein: CASSQSPREPFF.

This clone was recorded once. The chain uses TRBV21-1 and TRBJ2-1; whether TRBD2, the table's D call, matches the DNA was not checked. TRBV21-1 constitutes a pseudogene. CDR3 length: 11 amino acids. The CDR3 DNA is TGTGCCAGCAGCAAACAGGGCGGGGTGTTCTTC. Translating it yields CASSKQGGVFF.

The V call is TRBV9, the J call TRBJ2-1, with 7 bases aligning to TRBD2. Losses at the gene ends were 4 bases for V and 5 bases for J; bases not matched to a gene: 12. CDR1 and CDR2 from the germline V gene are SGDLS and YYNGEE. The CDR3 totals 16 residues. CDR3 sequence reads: CASSFPLSGRDNEQFF. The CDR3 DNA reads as TGTGCCAGCAGCTTCCCGTTGAGTGGGAGGGACAATGAGCAGTTCTTC.

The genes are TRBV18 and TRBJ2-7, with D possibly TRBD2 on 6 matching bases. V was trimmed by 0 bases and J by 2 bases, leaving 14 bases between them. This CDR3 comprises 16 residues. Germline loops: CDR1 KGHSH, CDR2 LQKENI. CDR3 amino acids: CASSPPTLAGPYEQYF. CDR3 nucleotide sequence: TGTGCCAGCTCACCACCGACCCTGGCGGGGCCCTACGAGCAGTACTTC.

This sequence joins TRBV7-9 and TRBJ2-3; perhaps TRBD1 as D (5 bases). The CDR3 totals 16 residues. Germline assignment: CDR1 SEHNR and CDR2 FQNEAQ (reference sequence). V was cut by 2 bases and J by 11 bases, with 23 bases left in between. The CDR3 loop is CASSLWGPLTIVLQYF. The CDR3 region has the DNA TGTGCCAGCAGCTTATGGGGCCCCCTTACGATCGTCCTGCAGTATTTT. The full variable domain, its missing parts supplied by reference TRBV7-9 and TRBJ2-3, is DTGVSQNPRHKITKRGQNVTFRCDPISEHNRLYWYRQTLGQGPEFLTYFQNEAQLEKSRLLSDRFSAERPKGSFSTLEIQRTEQGDSAMYLCASSLWGPLTIVLQYFGPGTRLTVL.

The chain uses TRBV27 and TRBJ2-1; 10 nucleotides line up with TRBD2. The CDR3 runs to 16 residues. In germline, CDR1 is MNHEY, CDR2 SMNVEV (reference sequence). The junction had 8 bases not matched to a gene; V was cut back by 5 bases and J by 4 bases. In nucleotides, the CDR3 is TGTGCCAGCAGTGGGCCGGGACTAGCGAATTACAATGAGCAGTTCTTC. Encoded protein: CASSGPGLANYNEQFF.

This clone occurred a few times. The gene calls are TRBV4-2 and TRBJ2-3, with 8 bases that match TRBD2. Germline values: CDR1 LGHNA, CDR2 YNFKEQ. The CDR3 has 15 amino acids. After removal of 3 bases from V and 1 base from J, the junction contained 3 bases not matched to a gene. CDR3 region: CASSQETSGTDTQYF. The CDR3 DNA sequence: TGTGCCAGCAGCCAGGAGACTAGCGGCACAGATACGCAGTATTTT.